A selection of T cell receptor beta chains follows, all from one sample in a study of blood T cell repertoires in COVID-19. TCRdb keeps only in-frame clones here, not all; method: immunoSEQ multiplex PCR. The table lists 250,000 to 350,000 clones, approximately 85% of them singletons. Sequenced sample: peripheral blood. Every receptor here comes from a woman between 45 and 65 years old with acute or convalescent COVID-19. Both conserved end residues are part of each CDR3. D genes are given only for firm matches. Some rows have no size entry. The others give once, few or many, or a class for an expanded clone.

d_call clone_size j_call v_call cdr3_aa cdr3_nt
TRBD1 . TRBJ1-5 TRBV6-2/TRBV6-3 CASSRQGSSPYQPQHF TGTGCCAGCAGCCGACAGGGATCATCCCCATATCAGCCCCAGCATTTT
. once TRBJ1-1 TRBV5-1 CASSSQMNTEAFF TGCGCCAGCAGCTCTCAGATGAACACTGAAGCTTTCTTT
TRBD1 . TRBJ2-7 TRBV11-2 CASSFTGGSYEQYF TGTGCCAGCAGCTTTACAGGGGGCTCCTACGAGCAGTACTTC
. many TRBJ1-5 TRBV19 CASSPGPRGNQPQHF TGTGCCAGCAGTCCCGGGCCACGAGGGAATCAGCCCCAGCATTTT
. . TRBJ1-1 TRBV20-1 CSARDRVEAFF TGCAGTGCTAGAGATCGCGTTGAAGCTTTCTTT
TRBD1 . TRBJ2-5 TRBV5-4 CASSSYQGAQETQYF TGTGCCAGCAGCTCCTACCAGGGGGCCCAAGAGACCCAGTACTTC
. . TRBJ1-3 TRBV4-3 CASSQDLGNTIYF TGCGCCAGCAGCCAAGATCTTGGAAACACCATATATTTT
TRBD1 once TRBJ2-1 TRBV7-2 CASSVEGQGWNEQFF TGTGCCAGCAGCGTTGAGGGACAGGGATGGAATGAGCAGTTCTTC
. once TRBJ2-3 TRBV6-4 CASSEQGSTDTQYF TGTGCCAGCAGTGAACAGGGTAGCACAGATACGCAGTATTTT
TRBD1 few TRBJ2-7 TRBV5-6 CASSLRLRQGKGEQYF TGTGCCAGCAGCCTCCGGTTAAGACAGGGAAAAGGCGAGCAGTACTTC
TRBD2 . TRBJ2-1 TRBV5-1 CASNWGELAGGSYNEQFF TGCGCCAGCAACTGGGGGGAACTAGCGGGTGGATCTTACAATGAGCAGTTCTTC
TRBD1 . TRBJ2-2 TRBV6-4 CASSVQQGTGELFF TGTGCCAGCAGTGTCCAACAGGGGACCGGGGAGCTGTTTTTT
. . TRBJ1-5 TRBV7-2 CASSLYTPGDQPQHF TGTGCCAGCAGCTTATATACCCCGGGGGACCAGCCCCAGCATTTT
. . TRBJ2-7 TRBV7-2 CASSLGRRVEQYF TGTGCCAGCAGCTTAGGCCGCAGGGTTGAGCAGTACTTC
TRBD1 . TRBJ2-1 TRBV24-1 CATSDGDRVYNEQFF TGTGCCACCAGTGATGGGGACAGGGTTTACAATGAGCAGTTCTTC
TRBD1 . TRBJ2-7 TRBV28 CASLSDRVSGEQYF TGTGCCAGCTTATCCGACAGGGTTTCTGGGGAGCAGTACTTC
. . TRBJ1-3 TRBV7-9 CASSLPTPSSGNTIYF TGTGCCAGCAGCCTACCGACTCCGAGCTCTGGAAACACCATATATTTT
TRBD2 . TRBJ2-1 TRBV27 CASRNPGLANNEQFF TGTGCCAGCAGAAATCCGGGACTAGCTAACAATGAGCAGTTCTTC
TRBD1 few TRBJ2-1 TRBV11-2 CASRLGRWGDRGYNEQFF TGTGCCAGCAGATTAGGGCGATGGGGAGACAGGGGTTACAATGAGCAGTTCTTC
. few TRBJ2-7 TRBV15 CATSRDHGSQYF TGTGCCACCAGCAGAGATCACGGTTCGCAGTACTTC
TRBD1 . TRBJ1-2 TRBV19 CASSNPRQGRYGYTF TGTGCCAGTAGCAACCCTCGACAGGGCCGCTATGGCTACACCTTC
. . TRBJ1-3 TRBV7-2 CASSLQSGIANTIYF TGTGCCAGCAGCTTACAGTCAGGGATAGCTAACACCATATATTTT
. . TRBJ1-1 TRBV5-1 CASSEQSNTEAFF TGCGCCAGCAGCGAACAATCGAACACTGAAGCTTTCTTT
. . TRBJ2-3 TRBV7-9 CASSLREFSTDTQYF TGTGCCAGCAGCTTACGAGAGTTTAGCACAGATACGCAGTATTTT
TRBD1 . TRBJ1-3 TRBV24-1 CATSDPKDRGNTIYF TGTGCCACCAGTGACCCTAAGGACAGGGGAAACACCATATATTTT
TRBD1 . TRBJ1-1 TRBV11-2 CASSWDRGTEAFF TGTGCCAGCAGCTGGGACAGGGGCACTGAAGCTTTCTTT
TRBD2 . TRBJ2-3 TRBV24-1 CATSDRLAGGGEDTQYF TGTGCCACCAGTGATAGACTAGCGGGAGGAGGGGAGGATACGCAGTATTTT
. . TRBJ1-5 TRBV5-6 CASSLQQYSNQPQHF TGTGCCAGCAGCTTGCAACAGTATAGCAATCAGCCCCAGCATTTT
. . TRBJ1-4 TRBV2 CASSDGGAGSPDEKLFF TGTGCCAGCAGTGATGGGGGGGCAGGGAGTCCGGATGAAAAACTGTTTTTT
. . TRBJ1-3 TRBV15 CATSRDRTARWAGNTIYF TGTGCCACCAGCAGAGACCGGACTGCAAGATGGGCTGGAAACACCATATATTTT